These 30 T cell receptor beta chains originate from one sample sequenced in a study of blood T cells in healthy people across ages (dated by TCRdb to between 2014 and 2017). The method was 5' RACE. TCRdb names Illumina HiSeq 2500 as the instrument used. A second about 7 to 11 cycle PCR used a sample-barcoded 5' primer and a J-beta primer mix. TCRdb redid the processing of the public reads, applying fastp at Q25 and MiXCR, and retained in-frame beta chains. Identical CDR3 protein sequences are pooled into one entry, listed with their most common genes and DNA. The sample table shows under 2,000,000 distinct CDR3 sequences, and roughly 49% are seen once. Together, the top ten hold 2% to 2.5% of the sample. Sequences were obtained from blood. These TCRs come from a woman between 40 and 50 years old in good health.

The sample holds one count of this clonotype. The chain recombines TRBV5-1 with TRBJ1-2; a weak D match, TRBD1 (5 bases). CDR3 size: 12 residues. CDR1 and CDR2 (germline): SGHRS, YFSETQ. V lost 6 bases and J 11 bases, leaving 17 bases between the germline ends. DNA for the CDR3: TGCGCCAGCACCCCAGGGACCGGTTTGTACACCTTC. This translates into CASTPGTGLYTF.

V usage is TRBV21-1 and J usage is TRBJ2-7; TRBD1, the D gene given by the table, was not confirmed from the DNA. TRBV21-1 is flagged as a pseudogene. The CDR3 totals 14 residues. The chain's CDR3 is CASNRDRDTYEQYF. DNA for the CDR3: TGTGCCAGCAACCGGGACAGGGACACGTACGAGCAGTACTTC.

This clonotype was counted a few times. This chain links TRBV12-3 or TRBV12-4 with TRBJ2-3; TRBD1 agrees at 7 bases. The CDR3 covers 14 residues. The ends lost 6 bases at V and 6 bases at J; junction bases unmatched: 9. The CDR3 sequence: CASRGQALRDTQYF. The CDR3 coding sequence is TGTGCCAGCAGAGGACAGGCACTGCGGGATACGCAGTATTTT.

A few counts support this clonotype. As DNA, the CDR3 is TGTGCCAGCAGCCCTCATAGACAGGGCAGCACAGATACGCAGTATTTT. The encoded protein is CASSPHRQGSTDTQYF. The rearrangement joins TRBV4-2 to TRBJ2-3, with TRBD1 identical over 7 bases. The CDR3 totals 16 residues. CDR1 is LGHNA and CDR2 is YNFKEQ in the germline V gene. After removal of 4 bases from V and 0 bases from J, the junction contained 7 bases not matched to a gene.

The chain uses TRBV3-1 and TRBJ2-1; D possibly corresponds to TRBD2 (6 bases). Germline values: CDR1 LGHDT, CDR2 YNNKEL (reference sequence). V was pared by 1 base and J by 3 bases, with 13 bases between. The CDR3 totals 16 residues. As DNA, the CDR3 is TGTGCCAGCAGCCAAGGACTGAGCGGGCACTACAATGAGCAGTTCTTC. It encodes CASSQGLSGHYNEQFF.

V is TRBV20-1 and J is TRBJ2-1; TRBD2 agrees at 9 bases. The CDR3 spans 18 residues. Germline V CDR1 and CDR2: DFQATT, SNEGSKA (reference sequence). Trimming at V came to 2 bases and at J to 3 bases, leaving 14 bases not matched to a gene. Here the CDR3 reads CSARSLAGSLPFYNEQFF. In DNA form, the CDR3 reads TGCAGTGCTAGATCCCTAGCGGGGAGCCTCCCCTTCTACAATGAGCAGTTCTTC.

This clonotype was counted a few times. The rearrangement links TRBV13 to TRBJ1-2; TRBD1 agrees at 10 bases. The V gene's germline CDR1 is PRHDT and CDR2 FYEKMQ (reference sequence). The CDR3 runs 14 residues. Losses at the gene ends were 5 bases for V and 8 bases for J; bases not matched to a gene: 8. CDR3 coding DNA: TGTGCCAGCAGCGTGCCGGGACAGGGGCTCGGCTACACCTTC. Its protein product is CASSVPGQGLGYTF.

The table lists this clonotype with a few counts. This chain connects TRBV28 to TRBJ1-5; D gene uncertain. V shed 2 bases and J shed 11 bases, with 10 bases lying between them. This CDR3 region has 12 residues. Germline-derived CDR1 and CDR2 are MDHEN and SYDVKM. CDR3 amino acids: CASSLAARAQHF. As DNA, the CDR3 is TGTGCCAGCAGTTTAGCGGCTCGAGCCCAGCATTTT.

The V and J genes are TRBV6-2 or TRBV6-3 and TRBJ2-7; the match to TRBD2 covers 8 bases. V was pared by 6 bases and J by 3 bases, with 10 bases of the junction left unmatched. CDR1 and CDR2 (germline): MNHEY, SVGEGT. The CDR3 has 15 residues. For the CDR3, the DNA is TGTGCCAGCAGGTCCTCTGGACTAGCCGTCTACGAGCAGTACTTC. Translation: CASRSSGLAVYEQYF.

The V gene is TRBV9, the J gene TRBJ2-5, with D possibly matching TRBD1 (7 bases). The germline V gene has CDR1 SGDLS and CDR2 YYNGEE. The germline V and J ends were trimmed by 3 bases and 5 bases, with 14 bases remaining between them. CDR3 length equals 14 residues. CDR3 nucleotide sequence: TGTGCCAGCAGCGAGAGATCAGGGGGGGAGACCCAGTACTTC. Translating it yields CASSERSGGETQYF. Full variable domain (remainder filled in from reference TRBV9 and TRBJ2-5): DSGVTQTPKHLITATGQRVTLRCSPRSGDLSVYWYQQSLDQGLQFLIQYYNGEERAKGNILERFSAQQFPDLHSELNLSSLELGDSALYFCASSERSGGETQYFGPGTRLLVL.

The rearrangement links TRBV4-2 to TRBJ2-1; 8 bases are shared with TRBD2. CDR1 and CDR2 from the germline V gene are LGHNA and YNFKEQ. This CDR3 has 16 residues. V dropped 0 bases and J dropped 6; count of bases not matched to a gene: 7. CDR3 coding DNA: TGTGCCAGCAGCCAAGAGTCCGGGGGGGCCCTCAATGAGCAGTTCTTC. Translation gives CASSQESGGALNEQFF.

For this clonotype: The junction does not match germline at one end; this may be a read error. This chain connects TRBV7-7 to TRBJ2-5; 9 nucleotides agree with TRBD1. This CDR3 has 15 amino acids. Germline V gene data show CDR1 as SSHAT and CDR2 as FNYEAQ (reference sequence). This CDR3 is CASTMTGGLWETQYF. The CDR3 nucleotides are TGTGCTAGCACCATGACAGGGGGATTATGGGAGACCCAGTACTTC.

The rearrangement uses TRBV9 and TRBJ2-7; 9 bases are a match to TRBD1. The J call is uncertain, as TRBJ2-5 better fits the DNA end. The CDR3 is 15 residues long. CDR1 is SGDLS and CDR2 is YYNGEE in the germline V gene. CDR3 loop: CASSVGDREWETQYF. The CDR3 coding sequence is TGTGCCAGCAGCGTCGGGGACAGGGAGTGGGAGACCCAGTACTTC.

About this clonotype itself: One junction end does not reproduce the germline sequence, and a read error may be involved. The V and J genes are TRBV5-5 and TRBJ1-4; unclear D gene. The CDR3 covers 12 residues. Germline loops: CDR1 SGHKS, CDR2 YYEKEE (reference sequence). Here the CDR3 reads CASSFLNERLFF. The DNA for the CDR3 is TGTGCCAGCAGCTTTTTAAATGAAAGACTGTTTTTT.

This clonotype occurred a few times. The gene calls are TRBV27 and TRBJ2-3; 8 nucleotides align to TRBD1. Germline trimming cut 8 bases from V and 0 bases from J; bases unmatched to any gene: 7. The CDR3 is 15 amino acids. Germline values: CDR1 MNHEY, CDR2 SMNVEV (reference sequence). For the CDR3, the DNA is TGTGCCAGCGGAAGGACAGGGTTAAGCACAGATACGCAGTATTTT. It yields the protein CASGRTGLSTDTQYF.

The CDR3, as DNA: TGTGCCAGCAGTCAACATCTAGCGGGGGGGCGGACCGGGGAGCTGTTTTTT. This encodes CASSQHLAGGRTGELFF. The rearrangement joins TRBV27 to TRBJ2-2, with TRBD2 matching 12 bases. The trim removed 5 bases at V and 5 bases at J, leaving 9 bases unmatched. This CDR3 has 17 residues. The germline CDR1 and CDR2 sequences are MNHEY and SMNVEV (reference sequence).

This chain uses TRBV6-5 with TRBJ2-7, with D possibly being TRBD1 (6 bases). Germline V lookup: CDR1 MNHEY, CDR2 SVGAGI. The CDR3 totals 15 residues. Deletions cut 4 bases from V and 6 bases from J, with 19 bases between. CDR3 DNA sequence: TGTGCCAGCAGTTCGCGAGGGGGATGGACGAGCGAGCAGTACTTC. This gives the protein CASSSRGGWTSEQYF.

The V call is TRBV6-5, the J call TRBJ2-7; TRBD2 aligns across 12 bases. This CDR3 has 17 amino acids. Losses at the gene ends were 6 bases for V and 2 bases for J; bases not matched to a gene: 11. Germline values: CDR1 MNHEY, CDR2 SVGAGI. CDR3 sequence reads: CASRLTSGSSGTYEQYF. The DNA for the CDR3 is TGTGCCAGCAGATTGACTAGCGGGAGCTCTGGCACCTACGAGCAGTACTTC.

This clonotype has a handful of counts. This chain uses TRBV7-2 with TRBJ2-5; a weak D match, TRBD1 (5 bases). Trimming pared 4 bases from V and 9 bases from J, leaving 24 bases between. In germline, CDR1 is SGHTA, CDR2 FQGNSA. This CDR3 has 16 residues. CDR3 amino acids: CASSSASPDTERSQYF. In nucleotides, the CDR3 is TGTGCCAGCAGCTCTGCCTCACCGGACACCGAGAGATCCCAGTACTTC.

This clonotype has just a few counts. The V gene is TRBV5-5, the J gene TRBJ1-5; possible D gene TRBD1, 6 bases. Germline loops: CDR1 SGHKS, CDR2 YYEKEE (reference sequence). The ends were cut back, 2 bases at V and 6 bases at J, with 21 bases in the middle. There are 17 residues in the CDR3. CDR3 region: CASSFAALRGGSQPQHF. CDR3 DNA sequence: TGTGCCAGCAGCTTCGCAGCCCTGAGGGGGGGCAGTCAGCCCCAGCATTTT.

Comments on this clonotype: One end of the junction does not line up with germline, which may come from a read error. J is TRBJ2-1 and V is TRBV2, with D hard to call. The CDR3 extends over 14 amino acids. Per germline, CDR1 SNHLY and CDR2 FYNNEI. DNA of the CDR3: TGTGCCAGCAGTGCAGATTTCTCCCACAATGAGCAGTTCTTC. It yields the protein CASSADFSHNEQFF.

The rearrangement joins TRBV27 to TRBJ1-2; possible D gene TRBD1, 5 bases. The V end was cut by 6 bases, the J end by 0 bases, with 8 bases between. The CDR3 sequence is 13 residues long. Germline V gene lookup returns CDR1 MNHEY and CDR2 SMNVEV (reference sequence). The CDR3 DNA follows: TGTGCCAGCAGGGGGCGAGCTAACTATGGCTACACCTTC. Translated, it gives CASRGRANYGYTF.

The gene calls are TRBV27 and TRBJ1-2; no definite D call. The CDR3 has 14 amino acids. V lost 3 bases and J 6 bases, leaving 14 bases between the germline ends. In germline, CDR1 is MNHEY, CDR2 SMNVEV (reference sequence). CDR3 sequence reads: CASSLNSEGDGYTF. CDR3 nucleotides: TGTGCCAGCAGTTTGAACAGCGAAGGCGATGGCTACACCTTC.

V and J are TRBV20-1 and TRBJ2-5; 9 bases are a match to TRBD1. The germline CDR1 and CDR2 sequences are DFQATT and SNEGSKA (reference sequence). Trimming removed 6 bases from V and 6 bases from J; junction bases left unmatched: 8. This CDR3 comprises 13 residues. CDR3: CSAVTGGWQTQYF. For the CDR3, the DNA is TGCAGTGCCGTAACAGGGGGCTGGCAGACCCAGTACTTC.

V usage is TRBV3-1 and J usage is TRBJ2-5; TRBD1 matches 7 bases. CDR3 size: 16 residues. Unmatched junction bases numbered 7, after V lost 1 base and J lost 2 bases. Germline-derived CDR1 and CDR2 are LGHDT and YNNKEL (reference sequence). CDR3 DNA sequence: TGTGCCAGCAGCCAAGTAGGGGGCAGGCCACAAGAGACCCAGTACTTC. As protein: CASSQVGGRPQETQYF.

The sample holds a few counts of this clonotype. V usage is TRBV20-1 and J usage is TRBJ2-3, with D possibly being TRBD1 (5 bases). Trimming pared 3 bases from V and 3 bases from J, leaving 10 bases between. This CDR3 has 13 amino acids. CDR1 DFQATT and CDR2 SNEGSKA come from the germline V gene (reference sequence). CDR3 DNA: TGCAGTGCTAGTCGCAGGGATACAGATACGCAGTATTTT. Translating it yields CSASRRDTDTQYF.

The V and J genes are TRBV10-3 and TRBJ2-3, with TRBD1 matching 7 bases. V dropped 9 bases and J dropped 3; count of bases not matched to a gene: 6. CDR1 is ENHRY and CDR2 is SYGVKD in the germline V gene. The CDR3 runs 13 residues. The chain's CDR3 is CAMGTALTDTQYF. CDR3 nucleotides: TGTGCCATGGGGACAGCTTTAACAGATACGCAGTATTTT.

J is TRBJ2-2 and V is TRBV13, with 9 nucleotides matching TRBD1. Germline CDR1 and CDR2: PRHDT and FYEKMQ (reference sequence). CDR3 size: 16 residues. V dropped 0 bases and J dropped 7; count of bases not matched to a gene: 6. The CDR3 loop reads CASSLGGTGIDGELFF. The CDR3 DNA reads TGTGCCAGCAGCTTAGGCGGGACAGGGATCGACGGGGAGCTGTTTTTT.

V is TRBV5-1 and J is TRBJ2-5; D is possibly TRBD1 (5 bases). TRBJ2-7 matches the DNA end more closely, so the J call is doubtful. Germline values: CDR1 SGHRS, CDR2 YFSETQ. The length of the CDR3 is 13 residues. The CDR3 region is CASSFRTNYEQYF. CDR3 in DNA: TGCGCCAGCAGCTTTAGGACAAACTACGAGCAGTACTTC.

This chain connects TRBV3-1 to TRBJ2-1, with a tentative D call TRBD1 (6 bases). TRBJ2-7 explains the end of the DNA better; the J call may be wrong. The CDR3 covers 15 residues. Germline-derived CDR1 and CDR2 are LGHDT and YNNKEL (reference sequence). The CDR3 DNA reads as TGTGCCAGCAGTTCACAGGGTAGACCCTACAATGAGCAGTACTTC. This sequence encodes CASSSQGRPYNEQYF.